This TCR beta chain was found in a study of early T cells in non-severe SARS-CoV-2 infection. The TCR library protocol was used to attach unique molecular identifiers. These identifiers were attached to individual cDNA molecules. From the 5' RACE reads, TCRdb called clonotypes with MiXCR, one entry per CDR3 protein. Among roughly 52,000 distinct CDR3 sequences listed, approximately 6.3% were seen once. Germline assignment: CDR1 LGHNA and CDR2 YSLEER. V shed 1 base and J 6 bases; nucleotides not matched to a gene: 11. This CDR3 spans 17 amino acids. This clonotype was detected ten times or more. The J gene is TRBJ2-5, the V gene TRBV4-3; 10 bases align to TRBD2. The sequencing used whole blood, collected at baseline. This TCR came from an adult who was a healthcare worker with PCR-confirmed SARS-CoV-2 infection or an uninfected control (not recorded which). In DNA form, the CDR3 reads TGCGCCAGCAGCCAAGGCCTGACTAGCGGGTCAGTGAAGACCCAGTACTTC. Its translation: CASSQGLTSGSVKTQYF.